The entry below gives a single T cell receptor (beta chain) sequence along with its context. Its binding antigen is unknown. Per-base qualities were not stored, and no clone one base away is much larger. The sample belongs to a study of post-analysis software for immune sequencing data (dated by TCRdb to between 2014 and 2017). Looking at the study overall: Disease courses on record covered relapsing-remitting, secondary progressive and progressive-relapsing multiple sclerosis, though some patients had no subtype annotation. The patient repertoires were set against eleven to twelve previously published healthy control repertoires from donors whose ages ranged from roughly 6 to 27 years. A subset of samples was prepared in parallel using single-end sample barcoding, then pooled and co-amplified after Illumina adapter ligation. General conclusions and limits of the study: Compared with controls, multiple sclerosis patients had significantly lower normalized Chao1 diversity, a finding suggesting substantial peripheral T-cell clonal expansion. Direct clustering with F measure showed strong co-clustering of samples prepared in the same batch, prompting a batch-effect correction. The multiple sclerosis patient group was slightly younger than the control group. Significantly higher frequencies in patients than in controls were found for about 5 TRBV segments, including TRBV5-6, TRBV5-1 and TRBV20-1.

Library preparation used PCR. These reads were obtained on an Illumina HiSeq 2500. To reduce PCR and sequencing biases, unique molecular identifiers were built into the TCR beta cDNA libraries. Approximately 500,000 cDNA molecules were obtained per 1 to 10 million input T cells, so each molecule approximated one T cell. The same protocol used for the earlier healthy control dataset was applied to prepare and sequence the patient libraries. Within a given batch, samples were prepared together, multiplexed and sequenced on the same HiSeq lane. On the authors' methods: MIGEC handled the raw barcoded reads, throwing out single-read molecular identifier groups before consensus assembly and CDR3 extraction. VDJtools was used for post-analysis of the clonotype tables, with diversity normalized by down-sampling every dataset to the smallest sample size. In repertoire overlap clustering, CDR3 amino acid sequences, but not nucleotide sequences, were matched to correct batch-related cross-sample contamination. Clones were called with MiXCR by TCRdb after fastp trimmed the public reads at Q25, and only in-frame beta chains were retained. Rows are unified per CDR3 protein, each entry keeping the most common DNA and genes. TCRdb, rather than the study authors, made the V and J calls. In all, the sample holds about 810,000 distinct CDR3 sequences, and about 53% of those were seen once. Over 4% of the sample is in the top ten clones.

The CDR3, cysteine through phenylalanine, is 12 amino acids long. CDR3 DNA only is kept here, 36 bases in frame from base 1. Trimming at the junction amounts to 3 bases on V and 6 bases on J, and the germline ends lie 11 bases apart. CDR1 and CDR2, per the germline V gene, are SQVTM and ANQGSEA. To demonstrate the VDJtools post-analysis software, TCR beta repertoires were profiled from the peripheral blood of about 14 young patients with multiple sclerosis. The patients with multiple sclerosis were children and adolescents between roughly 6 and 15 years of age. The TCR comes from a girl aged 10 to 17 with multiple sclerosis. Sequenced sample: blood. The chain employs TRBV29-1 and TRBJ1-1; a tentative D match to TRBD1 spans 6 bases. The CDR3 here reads CSVDPTGSEAFF. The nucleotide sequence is TGCAGCGTTGACCCCACAGGGTCTGAAGCTTTCTTT. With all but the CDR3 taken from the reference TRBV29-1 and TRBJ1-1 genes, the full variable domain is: SAVISQKPSRDICQRGTSLTIQCQVDSQVTMMFWYRQQPGQSLTLIATANQGSEATYESGFVIDKFPISRPNLTFSTLTVSNMSPEDSSIYLCSVDPTGSEAFFGQGTRLTVV.